Below, 31 T cell receptor beta chains from the same sample are listed, as sequenced in a study. Via MiXCR, TCRdb re-called the RT-PCR reads, giving one row per CDR3 protein. This sample carries hundreds of thousands of distinct CDR3 sequences, approximately 15% of them seen once, and the ten largest clones take roughly 4%. The specimen sequenced was memory CD4+ T cells from blood. These receptors were taken from a female donor in good health, serving as a healthy control.

This clonotype was seen a few times. This chain joins TRBV6-2 or TRBV6-3 and TRBJ1-1; a weak D match, TRBD1 (5 bases). The germline V gene encodes CDR1 MNHEY and CDR2 SVGEGT. The ends were cut back, 2 bases at V and 2 bases at J, with 12 bases in the middle. This CDR3 contains 15 residues. CDR3 DNA sequence: TGTGCCAGCAGTTACACTAGGACATTCAACACTGAAGCTTTCTTT. Protein: CASSYTRTFNTEAFF.

This chain connects TRBV5-1 to TRBJ1-4, with D maybe TRBD1 (5 bases). The CDR3 sequence is 15 residues long. The germline V gene has CDR1 SGHRS and CDR2 YFSETQ. V lost 8 bases, J lost 3 bases, and 17 bases lay in between. Written as DNA, the CDR3 is TGCGCCAGTACTCAAGGGGACGTGGCTAATGAAAAACTGTTTTTT. Encoded protein: CASTQGDVANEKLFF.

A word on this clonotype: A much larger clone differs from this one at a single base, so this may be a read error. The chain employs TRBV6-5 and TRBJ1-4, with 7 positions matching TRBD1. CDR3 length: 13 residues. The germline V gene encodes CDR1 MNHEY and CDR2 SVGAGI. CDR3 DNA: TGTGACAGCAGTTACTCTCCGGGGACAGTACTGTTTTTT. It encodes CDSSYSPGTVLFF.

This clonotype was recorded at least ten times. V and J are TRBV4-3 and TRBJ2-3, with D uncertain. Germline CDR1 LGHNA, CDR2 YSLEER. The CDR3 runs 14 residues. The germline V and J ends were trimmed by 0 bases and 3 bases, with 7 bases remaining between them. CDR3 coding DNA: TGCGCCAGCAGCCAAGATACGCTTACAGATACGCAGTATTTT. Its translation is CASSQDTLTDTQYF.

This clonotype was found many times. The chain uses TRBV6-5 and TRBJ2-5; D unresolved. Looked up from germline, CDR1 is MNHEY and CDR2 is SVGAGI. The CDR3 is 15 amino acids. V gave up 2 bases and J gave up 2 bases, with 12 bases separating them. This chain's CDR3 is CASSYGTVAQETQYF. The CDR3 DNA sequence: TGTGCCAGCAGTTACGGTACAGTAGCTCAAGAGACCCAGTACTTC.

This clonotype occurred once. The chain joins TRBV5-1 to TRBJ1-1; 8 positions agree with TRBD1. Germline lookup yields CDR1 SGHRS and CDR2 YFSETQ. The CDR3 length is 18 residues. V trimming: 4 bases; J trimming: 1 base; junction bases outside the gene matches: 15. CDR3 sequence (DNA): TGCGCCAGCAGCCCAGGACAGGGTTTGGGGTATGGGAACACTGAAGCTTTCTTT. Residues: CASSPGQGLGYGNTEAFF.

The chain employs TRBV6-1 and TRBJ2-1; 11 bases align to TRBD2. V gave up 2 bases and J gave up 15 bases; unmatched junction bases: 18. CDR1 MNHNS and CDR2 SASEGT come from the germline V gene. The CDR3 consists of 17 residues. CDR3 residues: CASSEFLTGTSGLNRFF. CDR3 DNA sequence: TGTGCCAGCAGTGAATTCTTAACAGGGACTAGCGGTCTTAACCGGTTCTTC.

The chain carries TRBV12-3 or TRBV12-4 and TRBJ2-7, with 8 bases aligning to TRBD2. This CDR3 has 16 residues. With V trimmed by 6 bases and J by 0 bases, 10 bases remained unmatched. For the CDR3, the DNA is TGTGCCAGCAGCGATAGACGGACTAGCAGCTCCTACGAGCAGTACTTC. Translated, it gives CASSDRRTSSSYEQYF.

On this clonotype itself: One junction end disagrees with the germline gene, perhaps due to a read error. The chain is built from TRBV28 and TRBJ2-1; D uncertain. CDR3 size: 15 residues. The germline V gene has CDR1 MDHEN and CDR2 SYDVKM. CDR3 in amino acids: CAGSLPLGDVGEQFF. Written as DNA, the CDR3 is TGTGCCGGCAGTCTCCCCCTTGGCGACGTGGGTGAGCAGTTCTTC.

CDR3 sequence: CASSQDGGSWNGYTF. The CDR3 coding sequence is TGCGCCAGCAGCCAAGATGGGGGCAGTTGGAATGGCTACACCTTC. J is TRBJ1-2 and V is TRBV4-3; D possibly corresponds to TRBD1 (6 bases). The CDR3 covers 15 residues. The germline V gene encodes CDR1 LGHNA and CDR2 YSLEER. The V end lost 0 bases, the J end lost 6 bases, and 14 bases lay between the germline ends.

V usage is TRBV6-6 and J usage is TRBJ2-5; TRBD2 is a possible D gene (6 bases). V lost 2 bases, J lost 9 bases, and 7 bases lay in between. Germline assignment: CDR1 MNHNY and CDR2 SVGAGI (reference sequence). The CDR3 is 11 amino acids. As DNA, the CDR3 is TGTGCCAGCAGTTACAGGGAGGCCCAGTACTTC. This translates into CASSYREAQYF.

CDR3 coding DNA: TGTGCCACGAAACCGGGACTTGGGATCATCGGGGAGCTGTTTTTT. The encoded protein is CATKPGLGIIGELFF. The chain joins TRBV24-1 to TRBJ2-2; TRBD2 is a possible D gene (6 bases). CDR3 size: 15 residues. Per the germline V gene, CDR1 is KGHDR and CDR2 is SFDVKD. Trimming stripped 10 bases from V and 7 bases from J, with 21 bases between.

This clonotype has a handful of counts. The chain employs TRBV7-6 and TRBJ2-5, with D possibly being TRBD2 (5 bases). The CDR3 consists of 16 residues. The V end lost 5 bases, the J end lost 2 bases, and 18 bases lay between the germline ends. The germline gives CDR1 SGHVS, CDR2 FNYEAQ. CDR3 nucleotides: TGTGCCAGCAGCCCCTTAGCGTCACAGCTACAAGAGACCCAGTACTTC. This translates into CASSPLASQLQETQYF.

This clonotype was seen ten or more times. The chain joins TRBV27 to TRBJ2-1; the match to TRBD2 covers 11 bases. The V segment lost 4 bases and the J segment 6 bases; nucleotides outside the gene matches: 5. Per the germline V gene, CDR1 is MNHEY and CDR2 is SMNVEV (reference sequence). The CDR3 is 15 residues long. CDR3 in amino acids: CASSWALAGVNEQFF. CDR3 DNA sequence: TGTGCCAGCAGTTGGGCACTAGCGGGAGTCAATGAGCAGTTCTTC.

This clonotype was seen more than once but under ten times. As DNA, the CDR3 is TGTGCCAGCAGTTTCTCCGGGAGAGGCGCCCACAATGAGCAGTTCTTC. Amino acid sequence: CASSFSGRGAHNEQFF. The rearrangement joins TRBV28 to TRBJ2-1; possibly TRBD2 for D (6 bases). The V gene's germline CDR1 is MDHEN and CDR2 SYDVKM. The CDR3 is 16 residues long. The V end was cut by 3 bases, the J end by 5 bases, with 17 bases between.

This clonotype was seen at least ten times. The chain links TRBV5-6 to TRBJ2-7, with TRBD2 identical over 9 bases. This CDR3 comprises 17 residues. Germline loops: CDR1 SGHDT, CDR2 YYEEEE. With V trimmed by 4 bases and J by 2 bases, 13 bases remained unmatched. Here the CDR3 DNA reads TGTGCCAGCAGCACCAACCTAGCGGGACTGAGGGCCTACGAGCAGTACTTC. This encodes CASSTNLAGLRAYEQYF.

This clonotype was observed a few times. The chain is built from TRBV7-9 and TRBJ1-1; a weak D match, TRBD1 (6 bases). The CDR3 runs 15 residues. With 5 bases removed from V and 3 bases from J, the gap between germline ends came to 16 bases. Germline V CDR1 and CDR2: SEHNR, FQNEAQ (reference sequence). The DNA of the CDR3 is TGTGCCAGCAGCACGGAAGGACAGAAGTACACTGAAGCTTTCTTT. Translating it yields CASSTEGQKYTEAFF.

This clonotype turned up a few times. The chain uses TRBV6-1 and TRBJ2-1; D may match TRBD1 or TRBD2 (7 bases each). V lost 2 bases and J lost 2, with 16 bases in between. The germline gives CDR1 MNHNS, CDR2 SASEGT. The CDR3 totals 17 residues. CDR3 amino acids: CASSEQGGLAAYNEQFF. The CDR3 coding sequence is TGTGCCAGCAGTGAACAGGGGGGGCTAGCGGCCTACAATGAGCAGTTCTTC.

The genes are TRBV20-1 and TRBJ1-1; 9 positions agree with TRBD1. The junction had 5 bases not matched to a gene; V was cut back by 6 bases and J by 3 bases. This CDR3 has 13 residues. Germline values: CDR1 DFQATT, CDR2 SNEGSKA (reference sequence). In DNA form, the CDR3 reads TGCAGTGCCCCGACAGGGGGGGACACTGAAGCTTTCTTT. Protein sequence: CSAPTGGDTEAFF.

This clonotype was seen repeatedly, ten times or more. The chain couples TRBV4-3 to TRBJ1-3; D is unresolved. CDR1 and CDR2 from the germline V gene are LGHNA and YSLEER. The CDR3 is 12 amino acids. The germline V and J ends were trimmed by 1 base and 8 bases, with 6 bases remaining between them. DNA of the CDR3: TGCGCCAGCAGCCAAGGCACGGACACCATATATTTT. Its translation is CASSQGTDTIYF.

This clonotype was seen only a few times. The chain recombines TRBV20-1 with TRBJ2-3; D is uncertain. Germline V CDR1 and CDR2: DFQATT, SNEGSKA (reference sequence). Trimming removed 0 bases at V and 1 base at J, with 11 bases between. The CDR3 has 15 residues. The CDR3 DNA follows: TGCAGTGCTAGAGATCTTGGGCAGGGCACAGATACGCAGTATTTT. Protein sequence: CSARDLGQGTDTQYF.

The sample holds many counts of this clonotype. The chain combines TRBV6-5 with TRBJ2-1, with TRBD1 as a possible D gene (5 bases). CDR3 length: 13 amino acids. Looked up from germline, CDR1 is MNHEY and CDR2 is SVGAGI. Trimming stripped 2 bases from V and 10 bases from J, with 12 bases between. CDR3 bases: TGTGCCAGCAGTTACAGGACCAGGGCCGAGCAGTTCTTC. Encoded protein: CASSYRTRAEQFF.

This clonotype was observed at least ten times. The V gene is TRBV3-1, the J gene TRBJ1-5; D not resolved. The germline V and J ends were trimmed by 0 bases and 3 bases, with 3 bases remaining between them. Germline CDR1 reads LGHDT; CDR2 reads YNNKEL (reference sequence). The CDR3 is 13 residues long. The CDR3 coding sequence is TGTGCCAGCAGCCAAGACCTCAATCAGCCCCAGCATTTT. Protein: CASSQDLNQPQHF.

This clonotype was picked up many times. The chain links TRBV4-3 to TRBJ1-2; D is possibly TRBD1 (5 bases). The V gene's germline CDR1 is LGHNA and CDR2 YSLEER. Trimming pared 0 bases from V and 2 bases from J, leaving 10 bases between. The length of the CDR3 is 15 residues. The CDR3, as DNA: TGCGCCAGCAGCCAAGAGCAGGGATCGAACTATGGCTACACCTTC. Translated: CASSQEQGSNYGYTF.

The J gene is TRBJ2-7, the V gene TRBV5-1; D unclear. Germline loops: CDR1 SGHRS, CDR2 YFSETQ. Trimming left V 2 bases short and J 2 bases short, with 8 bases between. The CDR3 is 13 amino acids. CDR3 nucleotides: TGCGCCAGCAGCTTCGTACCAACCTACGAGCAGTACTTC. Translated, it gives CASSFVPTYEQYF.

This chain uses TRBV7-3 with TRBJ2-3; TRBD1 matches 9 bases. J gave up 5 bases and V 8 bases, and 8 bases lay outside the gene matches. This CDR3 spans 14 amino acids. The germline gives CDR1 SGHTA, CDR2 FQGTGA. The CDR3 region is CASGTGGGEDTQYF. Written as DNA, the CDR3 is TGTGCCAGCGGAACAGGGGGCGGAGAAGATACGCAGTATTTT.

This clonotype was picked up many times. The CDR3 nucleotides are TGTGCCAGCAGCTCAGGACACGTCCAAGAGACCCAGTACTTC. Its translation: CASSSGHVQETQYF. This chain joins TRBV7-2 and TRBJ2-5; weak D call: TRBD1 (5 bases). Germline V gene lookup returns CDR1 SGHTA and CDR2 FQGNSA. The germline V and J ends were trimmed by 4 bases and 1 base, with 10 bases remaining between them. The CDR3 sequence is 14 residues long.

The rearrangement uses TRBV14 and TRBJ2-3, with 8 bases identical to TRBD1. CDR3 size: 16 residues. The germline V gene encodes CDR1 SGHDN and CDR2 FVKESK. The trim removed 1 base at V and 4 bases at J, leaving 7 bases unmatched. CDR3 sequence reads: CASSQALGRGPDTQYF. The CDR3, as DNA: TGTGCCAGCAGCCAAGCCCTGGGCAGGGGGCCAGATACGCAGTATTTT.

This clonotype was detected a few times. This chain connects TRBV20-1 to TRBJ1-5, with D perhaps TRBD1 (5 bases). Germline lookup yields CDR1 DFQATT and CDR2 SNEGSKA (reference sequence). The V gene lost 1 base and the J gene lost 7 bases, with 14 bases spanning the gap. The CDR3 has 14 amino acids. The CDR3 reads CSARVQEGNQPQHF. The CDR3 DNA sequence: TGCAGTGCTAGAGTACAGGAGGGAAACCAGCCCCAGCATTTT.

The chain employs TRBV28 and TRBJ1-2, with a tentative D call TRBD1 (6 bases). The germline V and J ends were trimmed by 3 bases and 8 bases, with 10 bases remaining between them. Germline V gene data show CDR1 as MDHEN and CDR2 as SYDVKM. The CDR3 runs 12 residues. The CDR3 sequence is CASSFNGGGYTF. CDR3 bases: TGTGCCAGCAGTTTTAACGGGGGCGGCTACACCTTC.

This clonotype was detected ten times or more. The rearrangement uses TRBV7-2 and TRBJ2-3, with D perhaps matching TRBD2 (5 bases). Per the germline V gene, CDR1 is SGHTA and CDR2 is FQGNSA. Trimming left V 9 bases short and J 3 bases short, with 25 bases between. The length of the CDR3 is 17 residues. CDR3 bases: TGTGCCAGTGCGAGGAGTAGCGACCGAGTTGGGACAGATACGCAGTATTTT. Its translation: CASARSSDRVGTDTQYF.